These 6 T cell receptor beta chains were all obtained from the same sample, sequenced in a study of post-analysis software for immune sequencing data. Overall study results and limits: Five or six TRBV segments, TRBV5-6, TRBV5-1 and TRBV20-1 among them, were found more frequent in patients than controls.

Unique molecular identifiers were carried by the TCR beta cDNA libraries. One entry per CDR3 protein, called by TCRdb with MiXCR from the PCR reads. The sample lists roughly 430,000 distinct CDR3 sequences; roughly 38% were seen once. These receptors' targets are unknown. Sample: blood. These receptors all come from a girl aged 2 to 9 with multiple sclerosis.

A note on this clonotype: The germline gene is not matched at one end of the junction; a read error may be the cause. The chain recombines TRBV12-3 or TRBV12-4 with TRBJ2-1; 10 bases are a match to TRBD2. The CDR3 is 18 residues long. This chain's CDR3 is CTSSQRTSGKSSCNEQFF. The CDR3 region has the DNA TGTACCAGCAGCCAGAGGACTAGCGGTAAGAGCTCCTGCAATGAGCAGTTCTTC.

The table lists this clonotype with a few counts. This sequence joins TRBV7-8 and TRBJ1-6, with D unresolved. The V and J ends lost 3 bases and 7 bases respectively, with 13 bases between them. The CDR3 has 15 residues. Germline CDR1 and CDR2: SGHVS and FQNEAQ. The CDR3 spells CASSFRSSGNSPLHF. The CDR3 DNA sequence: TGTGCCAGCAGCTTTAGGTCGTCGGGGAATTCACCCCTCCACTTT.

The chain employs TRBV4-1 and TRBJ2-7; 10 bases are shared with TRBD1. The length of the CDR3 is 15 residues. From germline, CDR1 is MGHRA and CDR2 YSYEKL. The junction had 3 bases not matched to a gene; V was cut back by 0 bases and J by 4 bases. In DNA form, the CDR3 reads TGCGCCAGCAGCCAAGATGGGACAGGGGTTTACGAGCAGTACTTC. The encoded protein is CASSQDGTGVYEQYF.

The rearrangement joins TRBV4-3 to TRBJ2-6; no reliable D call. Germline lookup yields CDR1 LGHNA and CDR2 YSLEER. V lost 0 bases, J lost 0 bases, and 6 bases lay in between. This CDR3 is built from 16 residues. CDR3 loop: CASSQDVSSGANVLTF. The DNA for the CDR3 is TGCGCCAGCAGCCAAGATGTTAGCTCTGGGGCCAACGTCCTGACTTTC.

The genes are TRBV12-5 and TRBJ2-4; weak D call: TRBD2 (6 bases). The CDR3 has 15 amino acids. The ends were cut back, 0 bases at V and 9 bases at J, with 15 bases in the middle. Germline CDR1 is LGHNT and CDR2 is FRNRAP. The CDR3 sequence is CASGLVEQPGGIQYF. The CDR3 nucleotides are TGTGCTAGTGGTTTGGTCGAGCAGCCCGGGGGCATTCAGTACTTC.

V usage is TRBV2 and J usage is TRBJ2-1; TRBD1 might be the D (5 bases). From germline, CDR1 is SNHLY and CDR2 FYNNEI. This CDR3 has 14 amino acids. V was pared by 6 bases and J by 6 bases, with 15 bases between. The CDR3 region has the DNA TGTGCCAGCAGCCCTGGGCCAAGGGGCAATGAGCAGTTCTTC. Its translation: CASSPGPRGNEQFF.